The 30 T cell receptor beta chains reported below all come from one sample, sequenced in a study of PD-L1 blockade in urothelial cancer. Stated time point: pretreatment peripheral blood. This table comes from immunoSEQ multiplex PCR, and its TCRdb copy is limited to in-frame clones, with some not included. The data show about 74,000 clones, about nine tenths seen once. The material was PBMCs, obtained around atezolizumab (anti-PD-L1) treatment. The receptor source for this set is a man in his 70s with urothelial cancer.

J is TRBJ1-3 and V is TRBV30; possible D gene TRBD1, 5 bases. The CDR3 covers 13 residues. V was pared by 2 bases and J by 3 bases, with 8 bases between. The germline V gene has CDR1 GTSNPN and CDR2 SVGIG (reference sequence). The CDR3 loop reads CAWSSGGGNTIYF. In DNA, the CDR3 is TGTGCCTGGAGTTCGGGGGGTGGAAACACCATATATTTT.

This clone is a singleton in its sample. This chain uses TRBV28 with TRBJ2-3, with a weak D call TRBD1 (5 bases). Germline lookup yields CDR1 MDHEN and CDR2 SYDVKM. Trimming cost V 5 bases and J 0 bases, with 15 bases left between them. The CDR3 contains 16 residues. The CDR3 nucleotides are TGTGCCAGCAGTCAACTTACAGGTTTTAGCACAGATACGCAGTATTTT. Encoded protein: CASSQLTGFSTDTQYF. The complete variable domain, with remaining parts taken from reference TRBV28 and TRBJ2-3, reads DVKVTQSSRYLVKRTGEKVFLECVQDMDHENMFWYRQDPGLGLRLIYFSYDVKMKEKGDIPEGYSVSREKKERFSLILESASTNQTSMYLCASSQLTGFSTDTQYFGPGTRLTVL.

This rearrangement joins TRBV10-1 to TRBJ1-1, with 8 bases identical to TRBD1. Losses at the gene ends were 2 bases for V and 5 bases for J; bases not matched to a gene: 4. The length of the CDR3 is 14 residues. CDR1 and CDR2 (germline): WNHNN, SYGVQD (reference sequence). For the CDR3, the DNA is TGCGCCAGCAGTGAGGACAGGGGACGAACTGAAGCTTTCTTT. This sequence encodes CASSEDRGRTEAFF.

The V and J genes are TRBV28 and TRBJ1-5; D is undetermined. The CDR3 contains 13 residues. Trimming pared 2 bases from V and 3 bases from J, leaving 5 bases between. Germline V lookup: CDR1 MDHEN, CDR2 SYDVKM. The CDR3 DNA follows: TGTGCCAGCAGTTTACTCCCCAATCAGCCCCAGCATTTT. It codes for CASSLLPNQPQHF.

The chain joins TRBV2 to TRBJ2-7; D is uncertain. CDR1 SNHLY and CDR2 FYNNEI come from the germline V gene. The CDR3 extends over 11 amino acids. V was clipped by 6 bases and J by 2 bases, with 5 bases between them. In nucleotides, the CDR3 is TGTGCCAGCAGCTCGGCCTACGAGCAGTACTTC. Translating it yields CASSSAYEQYF. Full variable domain (remainder filled in from reference TRBV2 and TRBJ2-7): EPEVTQTPSHQVTQMGQEVILRCVPISNHLYFYWYRQILGQKVEFLVSFYNNEISEKSEIFDDQFSVERPDGSNFTLKIRSTKLEDSAMYFCASSSAYEQYFGPGTRLTVT.

The genes are TRBV28 and TRBJ1-5, with 9 positions matching TRBD1. CDR3 length: 15 residues. In germline, CDR1 is MDHEN, CDR2 SYDVKM. J was trimmed by 6 bases and V by 6 bases; bases with no gene match: 9. The CDR3 here is CASSRSTGGGQPQHF. In DNA, the CDR3 is TGTGCCAGCAGCCGATCGACAGGGGGAGGTCAGCCCCAGCATTTT.

The chain recombines TRBV5-6 with TRBJ2-1; D remains unclear. V was shortened by 0 bases and J by 6 bases, with 7 bases between the two germline ends. The CDR3 spans 13 residues. Germline V gene sequence: CDR1 SGHDT, CDR2 YYEEEE. CDR3 DNA: TGTGCCAGCAGCTTGGCCGGAGTCAATGAGCAGTTCTTC. Protein: CASSLAGVNEQFF.

This rearrangement joins TRBV9 to TRBJ2-3; the match to TRBD2 covers 16 bases. J gave up 1 base and V 7 bases, and 3 bases lay outside the gene matches. Per the germline V gene, CDR1 is SGDLS and CDR2 is YYNGEE. This CDR3 comprises 16 residues. The chain's CDR3 is CASGTSGRGGTDTQYF. For the CDR3, the DNA is TGTGCCAGCGGGACTAGCGGGAGGGGGGGCACAGATACGCAGTATTTT.

V gene TRBV5-6 combines with J gene TRBJ2-3; 8 bases are shared with TRBD2. The CDR3 spans 16 residues. With V trimmed by 3 bases and J by 1 base, 7 bases remained unmatched. CDR1 and CDR2 (germline): SGHDT, YYEEEE. The CDR3 sequence is CASSWGLGDGTDTQYF. The DNA of the CDR3 is TGTGCCAGCAGCTGGGGACTAGGCGATGGCACAGATACGCAGTATTTT.

This clone was detected only a few times. The J gene is TRBJ1-1, the V gene TRBV7-2; no clear D gene. The CDR3 length is 14 residues. V dropped 1 base and J dropped 1 base, with 7 bases sitting between them. From germline, CDR1 is SGHTA and CDR2 FQGNSA. The CDR3 loop reads CASSLGAANTEAFF. CDR3 DNA: TGTGCCAGCAGCTTAGGGGCAGCGAACACTGAAGCTTTCTTT.

V and J are TRBV6-5 and TRBJ2-5; the match to TRBD2 covers 8 bases. V dropped 2 bases and J dropped 3; count of bases not matched to a gene: 8. The V gene's germline CDR1 is MNHEY and CDR2 SVGAGI. The length of the CDR3 is 16 residues. This chain's CDR3 is CASSYGRLAGKETQYF. The CDR3 DNA reads as TGTGCCAGCAGTTACGGGCGGCTAGCGGGCAAAGAGACCCAGTACTTC.

The chain links TRBV15 to TRBJ2-1; 8 positions agree with TRBD2. The V gene's germline CDR1 is LNHNV and CDR2 YYDKDF (reference sequence). V gave up 0 bases and J gave up 5 bases; unmatched junction bases: 3. CDR3 size: 15 residues. CDR3 coding DNA: TGTGCCACCAGCAGAGATATAGCGGGAAACAATGAGCAGTTCTTC. This gives the protein CATSRDIAGNNEQFF.

This chain uses TRBV19 with TRBJ1-1; 8 nucleotides align to TRBD1. With 5 bases clipped from V and 12 bases from J, the junction kept 17 bases outside the gene matches. Germline loops: CDR1 LNHDA, CDR2 SQIVND (reference sequence). The CDR3 contains 15 residues. The CDR3 DNA reads TGTGCCAGTAGTCCGCTCGGACAGGGAGAATCTGCGCCTTTCTTT. It is translated as CASSPLGQGESAPFF.

In its sample, this clone was seen once. The CDR3 nucleotides read TGTGCCAGCAGCTTAGAGTCGGCAGGGCTTGCGTTCCCCAATGAGCAGTTCTTC. Translating it yields CASSLESAGLAFPNEQFF. J is TRBJ2-1 and V is TRBV11-1; the D gene is possibly TRBD1 (5 bases). Trimming removed 1 base from V and 6 bases from J, with 22 bases in between. The CDR3 is made up of 18 amino acids. Germline CDR1 is SGHAT and CDR2 is FQDESV (reference sequence).

V and J are TRBV27 and TRBJ2-1, with 9 bases aligning to TRBD1. There are 16 residues in the CDR3. Germline-derived CDR1 and CDR2 are MNHEY and SMNVEV (reference sequence). With 3 bases clipped from V and 6 bases from J, the junction kept 9 bases outside the gene matches. In DNA form, the CDR3 reads TGTGCCAGCAGTTTCCCCGGGACAGGGCCTGGCAATGAGCAGTTCTTC. Amino acids: CASSFPGTGPGNEQFF.

The chain carries TRBV28 and TRBJ2-7; maybe TRBD1 (6 bases). The CDR3 loop spans 15 amino acids. V lost 1 base, J lost 1 base, and 11 bases lay in between. Germline CDR1 MDHEN, CDR2 SYDVKM. CDR3 sequence (DNA): TGTGCCAGCAGTTTATTAGGGGGTGGATCCTACGAGCAGTACTTC. Protein product: CASSLLGGGSYEQYF.

The rearrangement joins TRBV5-5 to TRBJ1-5; 9 nucleotides agree with TRBD1. CDR3 length: 15 amino acids. Unmatched junction bases numbered 8, after V lost 3 bases and J lost 7 bases. The germline V gene has CDR1 SGHKS and CDR2 YYEKEE (reference sequence). The DNA for the CDR3 is TGTGCCAGCAGCTCGACAGGGGGGTATCGGCAGCCCCAGCATTTT. Translated: CASSSTGGYRQPQHF.

This sequence joins TRBV6-4 and TRBJ1-4; 8 bases fit TRBD1. Per germline, CDR1 MRHNA and CDR2 SNTAGT. V was clipped by 6 bases and J by 3 bases; unmatched bases: 6. There are 15 residues in the CDR3. CDR3 region: CASSNTGGPNEKLFF. CDR3 bases: TGTGCCAGCAGCAATACAGGGGGACCTAATGAAAAACTGTTTTTT.

The rearrangement uses TRBV5-1 and TRBJ2-3, with 14 bases lining up with TRBD2. Germline V lookup: CDR1 SGHRS, CDR2 YFSETQ. This CDR3 has 19 residues. The junction had 12 bases not matched to a gene; V was cut back by 5 bases and J by 1 base. The CDR3 DNA reads TGCGCCAGCAGTTACTTCCCGGGACTAGCGGGAGTTGGCACAGATACGCAGTATTTT. It translates to CASSYFPGLAGVGTDTQYF. Drawing the rest from reference TRBV5-1 and TRBJ2-3, the complete variable domain is KAGVTQTPRYLIKTRGQQVTLSCSPISGHRSVSWYQQTPGQGLQFLFEYFSETQRNKGNFPGRFSGRQFSNSRSEMNVSTLELGDSALYLCASSYFPGLAGVGTDTQYFGPGTRLTVL.

The rearrangement links TRBV6-1 to TRBJ2-4; 12 nucleotides agree with TRBD2. J lost 3 bases, V lost 9 bases, and 6 bases had no gene match. CDR3 length: 15 amino acids. CDR1 is MNHNS and CDR2 is SASEGT in the germline V gene. The CDR3 here is CASILAGGVKNIQYF. CDR3 nucleotides: TGTGCCAGTATCCTAGCGGGAGGGGTCAAAAACATTCAGTACTTC.

This clone was counted once. The V call is TRBV27, the J call TRBJ1-2, with TRBD1 matching 10 bases. The CDR3 contains 18 residues. Germline V gene lookup returns CDR1 MNHEY and CDR2 SMNVEV (reference sequence). With 5 bases clipped from V and 7 bases from J, the junction kept 19 bases outside the gene matches. CDR3 sequence (DNA): TGTGCCAGCAGTATGCGACCGGGACAGGGGAGTTCGGAGCGTGGCTACACCTTC. Protein: CASSMRPGQGSSERGYTF.

The chain couples TRBV11-2 to TRBJ2-7, with D tentatively TRBD1 (6 bases). V shed 3 bases and J shed 2 bases, with 14 bases lying between them. Germline loops: CDR1 SGHAT, CDR2 FQNNGV. The CDR3 has 15 amino acids. The CDR3, as DNA: TGTGCCAGCAGCTTTACCGGACAGCCGACCTACGAGCAGTACTTC. This encodes CASSFTGQPTYEQYF. The complete variable domain, with remaining parts taken from reference TRBV11-2 and TRBJ2-7, reads EAGVAQSPRYKIIEKRQSVAFWCNPISGHATLYWYQQILGQGPKLLIQFQNNGVVDDSQLPKDRFSAERLKGVDSTLKIQPAKLEDSAVYLCASSFTGQPTYEQYFGPGTRLTVT.

The chain carries TRBV29-1 and TRBJ2-3, with D perhaps TRBD2 (5 bases). CDR3 length: 13 amino acids. The V end was cut by 6 bases, the J end by 10 bases, with 20 bases between. CDR1 SQVTM and CDR2 ANQGSEA come from the germline V gene. The CDR3 loop reads CSVFIPSIGSQYF. The CDR3 DNA is TGCAGCGTCTTTATACCTAGCATTGGTTCGCAGTATTTT.

The chain combines TRBV7-8 with TRBJ2-5; 14 nucleotides agree with TRBD2. The CDR3 runs to 19 residues. V lost 6 bases, J lost 5 bases, and 17 bases stayed unmatched. Germline V CDR1 and CDR2: SGHVS, FQNEAQ. The CDR3 coding sequence is TGTGCCAGCAGTCCAAATCCGGGACTAGCGGGAGCCACTAAGGAGACCCAGTACTTC. Translating gives CASSPNPGLAGATKETQYF.

Details on this clone: Because it lacks the conserved phenylalanine or tryptophan at the end, this CDR3 is likely a read error. No DNA is shown, since the ends of the CDR3 on it are uncertain; the CDR3 is the one TCRdb lists. The chain uses TRBV11-2 and TRBJ2-7; the listed D gene, TRBD1, was not tested against the DNA. CDR1 and CDR2 from the germline V gene are SGHAT and FQNNGV. The CDR3 spans 13 residues, counting both ends. This CDR3 reads CASSLDRGQGPSL.

Details on this clone: The junction departs from germline at one end; a sequencing error may be responsible. The rearrangement uses TRBV2 and TRBJ1-5, with TRBD1 as a possible D gene (6 bases). Looked up from germline, CDR1 is SNHLY and CDR2 is FYNNEI. The CDR3 has 17 amino acids. CDR3 sequence: CASSQAGAFYSNQPQHF. The CDR3 DNA reads TGTGCCAGCAGTCAAGCAGGGGCATTCTATAGCAATCAGCCCCAGCATTTT.

The V and J genes are TRBV27 and TRBJ2-1; 13 nucleotides agree with TRBD2. This CDR3 is built from 18 residues. The V gene's germline CDR1 is MNHEY and CDR2 SMNVEV (reference sequence). J lost 6 bases, V lost 0 bases, and 8 bases had no gene match. CDR3 sequence reads: CASSLSPWTSGSLNEQFF. CDR3 DNA sequence: TGTGCCAGCAGTTTATCCCCCTGGACTAGCGGGAGCCTCAATGAGCAGTTCTTC.

CDR3 bases: TGTGCCAGGGAAGCGGCACCGAACGGCACAGATACGCAGTATTTT. It yields the protein CAREAAPNGTDTQYF. This chain connects TRBV6-7 to TRBJ2-3, with D perhaps matching TRBD2 (5 bases). TRBV6-7 is given ORF status, its function remaining uncertain. V lost 9 bases to trimming and J lost 1 base, with 17 bases between them. The CDR3 length is 15 residues.

J is TRBJ2-1 and V is TRBV5-1; 9 bases are shared with TRBD2. CDR1 SGHRS and CDR2 YFSETQ come from the germline V gene. V gave up 4 bases and J gave up 9 bases; unmatched junction bases: 11. CDR3 length: 15 amino acids. Written as DNA, the CDR3 is TGCGCCAGCAGCCCTCCCGGGACTAGCAGAGGTGAGCAGTTCTTC. Translated, it gives CASSPPGTSRGEQFF. The variable domain in full, completed from reference TRBV5-1 and TRBJ2-1, reads KAGVTQTPRYLIKTRGQQVTLSCSPISGHRSVSWYQQTPGQGLQFLFEYFSETQRNKGNFPGRFSGRQFSNSRSEMNVSTLELGDSALYLCASSPPGTSRGEQFFGPGTRLTVL.

The V gene is TRBV18, the J gene TRBJ1-2; possibly TRBD1 for D (6 bases). Trimming stripped 3 bases from V and 4 bases from J, with 12 bases between. This CDR3 has 14 amino acids. CDR1 and CDR2 from the germline V gene are KGHSH and LQKENI. The CDR3 region has the DNA TGTGCCAGCTCACCTCAAGCAGGGGCCTATGGCTACACCTTC. Its protein is CASSPQAGAYGYTF. The whole variable domain, remainder taken from reference TRBV18 and TRBJ1-2, is NAGVMQNPRHLVRRRGQEARLRCSPMKGHSHVYWYRQLPEEGLKFMVYLQKENIIDESGMPKERFSAEFPKEGPSILRIQQVVRGDSAAYFCASSPQAGAYGYTFGSGTRLTVV.